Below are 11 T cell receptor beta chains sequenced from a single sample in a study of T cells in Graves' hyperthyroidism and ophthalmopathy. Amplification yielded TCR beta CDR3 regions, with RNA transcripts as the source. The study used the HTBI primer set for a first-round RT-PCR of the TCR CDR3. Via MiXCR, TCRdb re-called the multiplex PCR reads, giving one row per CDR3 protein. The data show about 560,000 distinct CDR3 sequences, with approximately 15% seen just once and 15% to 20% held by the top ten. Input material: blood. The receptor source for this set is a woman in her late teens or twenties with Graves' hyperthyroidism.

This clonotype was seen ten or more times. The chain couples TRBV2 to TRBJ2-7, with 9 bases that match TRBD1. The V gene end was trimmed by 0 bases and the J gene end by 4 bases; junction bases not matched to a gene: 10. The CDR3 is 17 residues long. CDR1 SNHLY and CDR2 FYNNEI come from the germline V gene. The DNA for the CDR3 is TGTGCCAGCAGTGAAGCGCTTCTCGGGACAGGGTTGTACGAGCAGTACTTC. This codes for CASSEALLGTGLYEQYF.

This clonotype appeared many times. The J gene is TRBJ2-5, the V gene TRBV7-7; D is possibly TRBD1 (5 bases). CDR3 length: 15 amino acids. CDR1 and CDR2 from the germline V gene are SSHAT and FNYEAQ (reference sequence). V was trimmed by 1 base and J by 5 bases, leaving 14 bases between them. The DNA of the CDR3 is TGTGCCAGCAGCTTAGGAATTAGTAAGGGGGAGACCCAGTACTTC. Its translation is CASSLGISKGETQYF.

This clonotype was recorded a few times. CDR3 coding DNA: TGTGCCAGTAGTAACACCGGGCATAAAGACGAGCAGTACTTC. It codes for CASSNTGHKDEQYF. V gene TRBV19 combines with J gene TRBJ2-7, with D unclear. Germline V gives CDR1 LNHDA, CDR2 SQIVND (reference sequence). The CDR3 consists of 14 residues. V gave up 4 bases and J gave up 5 bases, with 15 bases separating them.

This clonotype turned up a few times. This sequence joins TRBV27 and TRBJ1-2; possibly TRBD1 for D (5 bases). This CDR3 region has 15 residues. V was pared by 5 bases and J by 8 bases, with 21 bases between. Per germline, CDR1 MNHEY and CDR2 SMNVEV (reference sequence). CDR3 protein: CASSGTRGKRRGYTF. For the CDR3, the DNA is TGTGCCAGCAGTGGGACCCGGGGCAAACGGCGAGGCTACACCTTC.

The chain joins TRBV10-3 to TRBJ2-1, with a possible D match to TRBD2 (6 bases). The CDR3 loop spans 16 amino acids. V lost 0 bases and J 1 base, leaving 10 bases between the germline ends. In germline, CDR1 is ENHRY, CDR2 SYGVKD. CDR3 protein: CAISESAGLSYNEQFF. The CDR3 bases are TGTGCCATCAGTGAGTCGGCGGGATTGTCCTACAATGAGCAGTTCTTC.

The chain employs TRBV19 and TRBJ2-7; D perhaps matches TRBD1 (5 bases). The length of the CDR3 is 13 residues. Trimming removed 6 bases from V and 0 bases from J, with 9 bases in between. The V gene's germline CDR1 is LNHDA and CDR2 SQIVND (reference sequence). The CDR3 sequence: CASSDSTSYEQYF. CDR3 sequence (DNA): TGTGCCAGTAGCGACAGCACCTCCTACGAGCAGTACTTC.

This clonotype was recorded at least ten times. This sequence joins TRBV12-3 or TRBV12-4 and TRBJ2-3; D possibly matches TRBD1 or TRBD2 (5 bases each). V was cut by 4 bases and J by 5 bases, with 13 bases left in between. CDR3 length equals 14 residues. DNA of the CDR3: TGTGCCAGCAGTTCCTCTTTGAGGGGAGATACGCAGTATTTT. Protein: CASSSSLRGDTQYF.

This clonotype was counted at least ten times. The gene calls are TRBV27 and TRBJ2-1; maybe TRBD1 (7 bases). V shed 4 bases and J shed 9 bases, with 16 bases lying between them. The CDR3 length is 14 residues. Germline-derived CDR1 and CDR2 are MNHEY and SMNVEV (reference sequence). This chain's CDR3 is CASSSDDREVEQFF. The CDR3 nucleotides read TGTGCCAGCAGTTCTGACGACAGGGAGGTTGAGCAGTTCTTC.

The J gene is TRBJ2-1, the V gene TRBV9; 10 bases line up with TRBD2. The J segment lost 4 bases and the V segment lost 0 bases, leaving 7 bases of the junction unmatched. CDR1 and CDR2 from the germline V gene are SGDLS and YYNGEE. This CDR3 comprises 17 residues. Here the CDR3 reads CASSVEGTSGTYNEQFF. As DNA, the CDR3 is TGTGCCAGCAGCGTAGAGGGAACTAGCGGGACATACAATGAGCAGTTCTTC. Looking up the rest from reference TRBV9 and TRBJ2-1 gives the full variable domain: DSGVTQTPKHLITATGQRVTLRCSPRSGDLSVYWYQQSLDQGLQFLIQYYNGEERAKGNILERFSAQQFPDLHSELNLSSLELGDSALYFCASSVEGTSGTYNEQFFGPGTRLTVL.

As DNA, the CDR3 is TGTGCCAGCAGTTACTCGACTCGGGGGCTCTATGGCACTGAAGCTTTCTTT. It is translated as CASSYSTRGLYGTEAFF. The chain uses TRBV6-2 or TRBV6-3 and TRBJ1-1, with a possible D match to TRBD1 (6 bases). The germline gives CDR1 MNHEY, CDR2 SVGEGT. This CDR3 has 17 residues. V was clipped by 0 bases and J by 4 bases, with 18 bases between them.

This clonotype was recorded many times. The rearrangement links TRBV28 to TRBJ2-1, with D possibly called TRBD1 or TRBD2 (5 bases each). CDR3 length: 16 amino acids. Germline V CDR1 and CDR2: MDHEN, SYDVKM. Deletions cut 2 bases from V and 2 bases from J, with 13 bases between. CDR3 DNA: TGTGCCAGCAGTTTACCAGGGACGGGTGCCTACAATGAGCAGTTCTTC. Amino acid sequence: CASSLPGTGAYNEQFF.